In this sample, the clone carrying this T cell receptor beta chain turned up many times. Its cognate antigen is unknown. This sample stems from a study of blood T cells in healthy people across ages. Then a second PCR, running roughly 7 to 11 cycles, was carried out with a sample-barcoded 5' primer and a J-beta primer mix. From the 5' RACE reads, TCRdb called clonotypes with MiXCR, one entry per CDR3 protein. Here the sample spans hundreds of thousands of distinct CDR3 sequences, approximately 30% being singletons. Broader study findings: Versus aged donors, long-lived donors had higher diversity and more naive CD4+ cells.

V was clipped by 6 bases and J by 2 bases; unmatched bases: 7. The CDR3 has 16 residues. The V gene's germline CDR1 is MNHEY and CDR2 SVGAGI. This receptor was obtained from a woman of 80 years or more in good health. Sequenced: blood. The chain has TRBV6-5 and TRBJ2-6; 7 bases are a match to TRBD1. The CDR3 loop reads CASSIDRVAGANVLTF. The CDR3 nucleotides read TGTGCCAGCAGCATAGACAGGGTAGCTGGGGCCAACGTCCTGACTTTC.